The clone carrying this TCR beta chain has a single count. Assay used: immunoSEQ multiplex PCR; TCRdb lists only in-frame clones, some missing. The table shows 150,000 or so clones, with approximately 90% occurring only once. V was trimmed by 7 bases and J by 3 bases, leaving 10 bases between them. The CDR3 totals 12 residues. Germline CDR1 is MDHEN and CDR2 is SYDVKM. This record comes from a study of blood T cell repertoires in COVID-19. This receptor was obtained from a woman younger than 45 with acute COVID-19. This chain uses TRBV28 with TRBJ2-7; the D gene is possibly TRBD2 (5 bases). Sequenced sample: PBMCs or T cells enriched from blood (not recorded which). The CDR3 loop reads CASTKGVYEQYF. Here the CDR3 DNA reads TGTGCCAGCACCAAGGGAGTCTACGAGCAGTACTTC.